This T cell receptor beta chain appears in the sequencing data of a study of blood T cell repertoires in COVID-19. For the study at large: T cells, B-cell-depleted T cells, or PBMCs provided the cDNA or gDNA that served as material.

Method: immunoSEQ multiplex PCR; TCRdb's copy keeps in-frame clones and lacks some. The sample shows 350,000 or so clones, around nine tenths of them seen only once. Patients at the Seattle site were enrolled during active infection and followed longitudinally. This TCR came from a woman in her fifties or sixties with COVID-19, enrolled during active disease. The sample comprised peripheral blood.

CDR3 coding DNA: TGTGCCAGCAGTGAAGTAAGGGGTGAAGCTTTCTTT. This gives the protein CASSEVRGEAFF. The chain uses TRBV6-1 and TRBJ1-1, with D maybe TRBD1 (5 bases). The CDR3 loop spans 12 amino acids. Trimming stripped 1 base from V and 7 bases from J, with 7 bases between. CDR1 MNHNS and CDR2 SASEGT come from the germline V gene.